The entry that follows covers one TCR beta chain sequence. The data are from a study of blood T cell repertoires in COVID-19. The CDR3 is 14 amino acids. V was pared by 6 bases and J by 2 bases, with 13 bases between. Germline CDR1 and CDR2: MRHNA and SNTAGT. Clinical history reported by participants formed the basis on which cohorts were assigned. The repertoire was sequenced with immunoSEQ multiplex PCR; TCRdb's copy has only in-frame clones and lacks some. The table lists some 200,000 clones, around 92% of them singletons. This sequence joins TRBV6-4 and TRBJ1-2; D not certain. Sequencing input: PBMCs or T cells enriched from blood (not recorded which). This TCR derives from a woman in her late teens or twenties who had recovered from COVID-19. CDR3 loop: CASSPGPGNYGYTF. The CDR3 DNA reads TGTGCCAGCAGCCCCGGTCCGGGGAACTATGGCTACACCTTC.